The clone carrying this T cell receptor beta chain showed up just a few times. Germline V gives CDR1 SGHAT, CDR2 FQDESV (reference sequence). The CDR3 loop spans 14 amino acids. Trimming stripped 2 bases from V and 1 base from J, with 8 bases between. The data derive from a study of T-cell reconstitution after alpha-beta-depleted transplantation in children. Unique molecular identifiers were incorporated during preparation of the TCRbeta library. TCRdb passed the PCR reads through MiXCR, listing each CDR3 protein once. The data hold 450,000 to 600,000 distinct CDR3 sequences, with approximately 30% observed a single time.

Specimen: PBMCs from the stem cell graft donor, collected from the stem cell graft. The sequence was collected from a human donor who donated a stem cell graft to a child with aplastic anemia. V and J are TRBV11-1 and TRBJ1-1; D unresolved. The CDR3 protein is CASSLTVENTEAFF. In DNA form, the CDR3 reads TGTGCCAGCAGCTTAACCGTGGAGAACACTGAAGCTTTCTTT.